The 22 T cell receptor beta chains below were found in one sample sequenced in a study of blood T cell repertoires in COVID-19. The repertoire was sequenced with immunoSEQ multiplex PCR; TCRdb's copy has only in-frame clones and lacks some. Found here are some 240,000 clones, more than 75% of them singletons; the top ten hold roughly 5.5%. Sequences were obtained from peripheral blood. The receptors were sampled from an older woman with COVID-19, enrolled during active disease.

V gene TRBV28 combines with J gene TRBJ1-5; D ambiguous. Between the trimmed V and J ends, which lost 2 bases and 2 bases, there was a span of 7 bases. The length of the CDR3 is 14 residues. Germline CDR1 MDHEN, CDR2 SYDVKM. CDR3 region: CASSLRQGNQPQHF. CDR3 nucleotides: TGTGCCAGCAGTTTAAGGCAGGGCAATCAGCCCCAGCATTTT.

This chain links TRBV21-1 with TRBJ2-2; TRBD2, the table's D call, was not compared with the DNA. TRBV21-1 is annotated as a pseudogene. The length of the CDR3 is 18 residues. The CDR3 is CASSKETSDLTITGELFF. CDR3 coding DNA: TGTGCCAGCAGCAAAGAGACGTCAGACTTAACCATCACCGGGGAGCTGTTTTTT.

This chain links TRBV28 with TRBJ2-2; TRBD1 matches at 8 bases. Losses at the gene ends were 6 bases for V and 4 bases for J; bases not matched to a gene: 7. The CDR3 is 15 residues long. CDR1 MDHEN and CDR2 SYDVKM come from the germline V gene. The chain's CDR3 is CASSPGGLSTGELFF. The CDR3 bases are TGTGCCAGCAGCCCAGGGGGCTTGAGCACCGGGGAGCTGTTTTTT.

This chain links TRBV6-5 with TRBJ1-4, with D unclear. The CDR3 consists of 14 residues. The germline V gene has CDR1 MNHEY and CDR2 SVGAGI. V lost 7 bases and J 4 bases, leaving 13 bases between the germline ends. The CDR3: CASTPGGFNEKLFF. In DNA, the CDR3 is TGTGCCAGCACCCCGGGAGGGTTTAATGAAAAACTGTTTTTT.

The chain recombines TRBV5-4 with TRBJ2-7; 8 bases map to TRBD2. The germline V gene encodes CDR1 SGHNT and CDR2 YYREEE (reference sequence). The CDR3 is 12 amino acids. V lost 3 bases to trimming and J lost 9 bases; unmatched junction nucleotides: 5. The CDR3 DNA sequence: TGTGCCAGCAGCTCCTTAGCGGGGCCGCAGTACTTC. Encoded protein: CASSSLAGPQYF.

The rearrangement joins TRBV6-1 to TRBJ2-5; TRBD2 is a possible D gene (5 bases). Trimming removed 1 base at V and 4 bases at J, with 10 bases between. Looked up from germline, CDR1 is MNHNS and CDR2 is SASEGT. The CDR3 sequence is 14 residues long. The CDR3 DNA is TGTGCCAGCAGTGAAGGGGCTAGCTTAGAGACCCAGTACTTC. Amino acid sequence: CASSEGASLETQYF.

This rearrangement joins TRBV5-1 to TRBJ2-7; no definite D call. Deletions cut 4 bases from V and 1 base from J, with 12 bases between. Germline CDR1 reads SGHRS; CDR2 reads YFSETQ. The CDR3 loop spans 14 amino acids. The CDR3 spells CASSQTISSYEQYF. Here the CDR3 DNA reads TGCGCCAGCAGCCAAACGATCAGTTCCTACGAGCAGTACTTC. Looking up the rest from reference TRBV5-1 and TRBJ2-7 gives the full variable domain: KAGVTQTPRYLIKTRGQQVTLSCSPISGHRSVSWYQQTPGQGLQFLFEYFSETQRNKGNFPGRFSGRQFSNSRSEMNVSTLELGDSALYLCASSQTISSYEQYFGPGTRLTVT.

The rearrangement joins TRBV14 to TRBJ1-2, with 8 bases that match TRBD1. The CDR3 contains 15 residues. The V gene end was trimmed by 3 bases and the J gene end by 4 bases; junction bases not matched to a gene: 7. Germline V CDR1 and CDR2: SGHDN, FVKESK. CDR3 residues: CASSQYEGQGYGYTF. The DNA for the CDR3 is TGTGCCAGCAGCCAGTACGAAGGACAGGGCTATGGCTACACCTTC. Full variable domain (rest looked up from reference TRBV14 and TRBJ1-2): EAGVTQFPSHSVIEKGQTVTLRCDPISGHDNLYWYRRVMGKEIKFLLHFVKESKQDESGMPNNRFLAERTGGTYSTLKVQPAELEDSGVYFCASSQYEGQGYGYTFGSGTRLTVV.

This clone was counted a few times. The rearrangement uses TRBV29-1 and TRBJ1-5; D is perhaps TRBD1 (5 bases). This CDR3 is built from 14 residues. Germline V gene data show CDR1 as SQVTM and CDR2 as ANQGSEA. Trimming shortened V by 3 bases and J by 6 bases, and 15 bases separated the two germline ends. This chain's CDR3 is CSVDAGREGQPQHF. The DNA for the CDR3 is TGCAGCGTTGACGCAGGGAGGGAAGGTCAGCCCCAGCATTTT.

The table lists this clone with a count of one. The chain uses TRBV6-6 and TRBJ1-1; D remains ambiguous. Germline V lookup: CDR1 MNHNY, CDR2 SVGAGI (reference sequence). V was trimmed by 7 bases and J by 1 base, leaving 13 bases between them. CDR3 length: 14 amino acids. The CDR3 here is CASTSIQPNTEAFF. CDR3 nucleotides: TGTGCCAGCACCTCCATACAGCCGAACACTGAAGCTTTCTTT.

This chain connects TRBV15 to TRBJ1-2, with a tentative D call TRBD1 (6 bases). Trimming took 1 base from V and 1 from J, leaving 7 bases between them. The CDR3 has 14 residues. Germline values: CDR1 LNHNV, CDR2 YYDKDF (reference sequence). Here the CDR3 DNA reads TGTGCCACCAGCAGAGTGGACAGTAACTATGGCTACACCTTC. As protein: CATSRVDSNYGYTF.

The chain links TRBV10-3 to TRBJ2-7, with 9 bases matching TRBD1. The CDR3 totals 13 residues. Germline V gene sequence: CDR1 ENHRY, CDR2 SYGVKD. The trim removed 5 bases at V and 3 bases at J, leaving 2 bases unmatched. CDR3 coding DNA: TGTGCCATCAGTCCGGGACAGGGCTACGAGCAGTACTTC. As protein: CAISPGQGYEQYF.

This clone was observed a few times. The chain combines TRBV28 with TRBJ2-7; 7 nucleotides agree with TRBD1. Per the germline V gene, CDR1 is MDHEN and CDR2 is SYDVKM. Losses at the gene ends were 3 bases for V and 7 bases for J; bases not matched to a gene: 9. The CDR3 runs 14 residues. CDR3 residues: CASSLRQGLGEQYF. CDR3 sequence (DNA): TGTGCCAGCAGTTTGAGACAGGGCTTGGGAGAGCAGTACTTC. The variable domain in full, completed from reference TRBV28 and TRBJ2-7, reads DVKVTQSSRYLVKRTGEKVFLECVQDMDHENMFWYRQDPGLGLRLIYFSYDVKMKEKGDIPEGYSVSREKKERFSLILESASTNQTSMYLCASSLRQGLGEQYFGPGTRLTVT.

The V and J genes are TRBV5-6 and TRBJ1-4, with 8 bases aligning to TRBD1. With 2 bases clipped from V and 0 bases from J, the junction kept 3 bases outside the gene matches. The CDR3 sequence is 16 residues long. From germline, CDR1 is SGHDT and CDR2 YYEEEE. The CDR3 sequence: CASSFDRGATNEKLFF. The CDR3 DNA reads TGTGCCAGCAGCTTCGACAGGGGAGCAACTAATGAAAAACTGTTTTTT.

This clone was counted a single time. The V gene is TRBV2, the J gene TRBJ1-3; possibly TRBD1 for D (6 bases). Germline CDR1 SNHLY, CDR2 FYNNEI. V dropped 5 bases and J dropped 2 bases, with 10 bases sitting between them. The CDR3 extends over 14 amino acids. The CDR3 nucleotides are TGTGCCAGCAGTCGAGACAGGACTGGAAACACCATATATTTT. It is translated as CASSRDRTGNTIYF.

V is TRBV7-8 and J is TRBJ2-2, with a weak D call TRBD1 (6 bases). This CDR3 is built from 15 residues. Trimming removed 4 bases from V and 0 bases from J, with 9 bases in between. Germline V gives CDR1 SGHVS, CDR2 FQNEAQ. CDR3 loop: CASSSRGANTGELFF. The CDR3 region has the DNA TGTGCCAGCAGCTCCAGGGGTGCGAACACCGGGGAGCTGTTTTTT.

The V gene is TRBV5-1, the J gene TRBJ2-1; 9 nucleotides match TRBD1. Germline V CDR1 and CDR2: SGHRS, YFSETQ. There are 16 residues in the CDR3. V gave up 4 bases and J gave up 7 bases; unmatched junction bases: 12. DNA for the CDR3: TGCGCCAGCAGCCCGGGGACAGGGCGAAGTCCAAATGAGCAGTTCTTC. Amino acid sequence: CASSPGTGRSPNEQFF.

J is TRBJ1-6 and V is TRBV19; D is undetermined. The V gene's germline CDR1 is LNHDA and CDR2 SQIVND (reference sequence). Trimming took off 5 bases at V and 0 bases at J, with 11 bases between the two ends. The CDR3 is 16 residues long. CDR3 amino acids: CASSAPRSSYNSPLHF. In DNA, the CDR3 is TGTGCCAGTAGTGCCCCGAGGAGCTCCTATAATTCACCCCTCCACTTT.

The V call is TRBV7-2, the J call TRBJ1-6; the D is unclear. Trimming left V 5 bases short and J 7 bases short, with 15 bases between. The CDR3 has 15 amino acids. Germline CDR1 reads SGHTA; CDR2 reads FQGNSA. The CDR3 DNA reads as TGTGCCAGCAGCCCCAGGCGGGGTCCCAATTCACCCCTCCACTTT. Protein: CASSPRRGPNSPLHF.

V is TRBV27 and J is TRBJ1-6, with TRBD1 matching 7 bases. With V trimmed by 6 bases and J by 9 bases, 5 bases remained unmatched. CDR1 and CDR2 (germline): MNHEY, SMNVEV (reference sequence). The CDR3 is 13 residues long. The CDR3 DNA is TGTGCCAGCAGAGACAGGGTTGGTTCACCCCTCCACTTT. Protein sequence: CASRDRVGSPLHF.

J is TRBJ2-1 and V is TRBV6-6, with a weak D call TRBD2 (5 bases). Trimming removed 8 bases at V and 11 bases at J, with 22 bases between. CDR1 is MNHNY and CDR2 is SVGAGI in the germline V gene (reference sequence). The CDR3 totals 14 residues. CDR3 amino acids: CASASPESGGQQFF. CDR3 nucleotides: TGTGCCAGCGCATCCCCCGAGAGCGGCGGCCAGCAGTTCTTC.

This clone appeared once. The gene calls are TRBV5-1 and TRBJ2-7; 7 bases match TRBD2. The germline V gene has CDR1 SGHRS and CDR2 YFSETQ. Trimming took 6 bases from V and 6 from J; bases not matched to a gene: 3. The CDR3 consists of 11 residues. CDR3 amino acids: CASKRDFEQYF. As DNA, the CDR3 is TGCGCCAGCAAGCGGGACTTCGAGCAGTACTTC.